Following are 21 T cell receptor beta chains from one sample sequenced in a study of cytomegalovirus exposure and HLA in healthy donors. PCR involved 60 Vbeta and 13 Jbeta primers. Libraries were prepared by immunoSEQ multiplex PCR; TCRdb keeps only in-frame clonotypes and omits some of them. The top ten clones hold about 2% of a sample with approximately 300,000 clones, 84% of them seen once. The sample taken for sequencing was PBMCs. These receptor sequences come from a woman between 35 and 50 years old in good health and CMV-seropositive.

The rearrangement joins TRBV10-1 to TRBJ2-7, with TRBD2 identical over 13 bases. Per the germline V gene, CDR1 is WNHNN and CDR2 is SYGVQD (reference sequence). The length of the CDR3 is 11 residues. The V gene end was trimmed by 8 bases and the J gene end by 11 bases; junction bases not matched to a gene: 3. The CDR3 nucleotides are TGCGCCAGCTGGACTAGCGGGAGAGAGTACTTC. As protein: CASWTSGREYF.

The V gene is TRBV4-3, the J gene TRBJ1-1; D not resolved. The V and J ends lost 0 bases and 3 bases respectively, with 17 bases between them. This CDR3 has 17 amino acids. Germline V gene lookup returns CDR1 LGHNA and CDR2 YSLEER. The CDR3 is CASSQDLQRIPHTEAFF. Here the CDR3 DNA reads TGCGCCAGCAGCCAAGACCTCCAGCGAATTCCCCACACTGAAGCTTTCTTT.

Of note for this clone: At the DNA level, this CDR3 is encoded by other sequences in the same sample as well. This chain links TRBV5-6 with TRBJ1-3, with a tentative D call TRBD1 (5 bases). Germline V gene lookup returns CDR1 SGHDT and CDR2 YYEEEE. Trimming cost V 0 bases and J 4 bases, with 11 bases left between them. The CDR3 contains 15 residues. In DNA form, the CDR3 reads TGTGCCAGCAGCTTGGTTGGGGGGTCGGGAAACACCATATATTTT. This encodes CASSLVGGSGNTIYF.

J is TRBJ1-6 and V is TRBV6-1; 7 positions agree with TRBD1. V gave up 7 bases and J gave up 5 bases; unmatched junction bases: 8. CDR3 length equals 15 residues. Per germline, CDR1 MNHNS and CDR2 SASEGT. This CDR3 is CASTWTGPNNSPLHF. Here the CDR3 DNA reads TGTGCCAGCACATGGACAGGACCAAATAATTCACCCCTCCACTTT.

The CDR3 sequence: CASSPPGSGANEANVLTF. CDR3 bases: TGTGCCAGCTCACCACCGGGTTCTGGGGCCAACGAGGCCAACGTCCTGACTTTC. This sequence joins TRBV18 and TRBJ2-6, with a weak D call TRBD1 (5 bases). The V end lost 0 bases, the J end lost 6 bases, and 18 bases lay between the germline ends. The germline V gene has CDR1 KGHSH and CDR2 LQKENI. The CDR3 runs 18 residues.

V usage is TRBV2 and J usage is TRBJ1-2, with 9 bases that match TRBD1. Unmatched junction bases numbered 0, after V lost 3 bases and J lost 4 bases. This CDR3 has 13 residues. From germline, CDR1 is SNHLY and CDR2 FYNNEI. CDR3 sequence (DNA): TGTGCCAGCAGTGAGACAGGGGGCTATGGCTACACCTTC. This translates into CASSETGGYGYTF.

This clone was seen only a few times. CDR3 region: CASSLGSGSESDTQYF. Here the CDR3 DNA reads TGTGCCAGCAGCTTAGGCAGCGGGAGTGAGTCGGATACGCAGTATTTT. This chain links TRBV11-3 with TRBJ2-3; 8 nucleotides agree with TRBD2. J lost 6 bases, V lost 1 base, and 9 bases had no gene match. CDR3 length: 16 residues. Germline loops: CDR1 SGHNT, CDR2 YENEEA.

V is TRBV4-3 and J is TRBJ2-5; unclear D gene. The CDR3 contains 14 residues. Looked up from germline, CDR1 is LGHNA and CDR2 is YSLEER. Trimming left V 2 bases short and J 1 base short, with 8 bases between. CDR3 nucleotides: TGCGCCAGCAGCCAATCCTGGAGCCAAGAGACCCAGTACTTC. It yields the protein CASSQSWSQETQYF.

The chain recombines TRBV21-1 with TRBJ2-4; TRBD2, the D gene given by the table, was not confirmed from the DNA. TRBV21-1 is an annotated pseudogene. This CDR3 contains 16 residues. CDR3 nucleotides: TGTGCCAGCAGCAAAGTGGTGGGGGGAGGAAAAAACATTCAGTACTTC. Protein: CASSKVVGGGKNIQYF.

The table lists this clone with a count of one. The chain uses TRBV14 and TRBJ2-1; TRBD2 aligns across 7 bases. The junction had 15 bases not matched to a gene; V was cut back by 4 bases and J by 6 bases. Germline assignment: CDR1 SGHDN and CDR2 FVKESK. CDR3 size: 17 residues. This CDR3 is CASSRQGLTAISNEQFF. CDR3 nucleotides: TGTGCCAGCAGCCGGCAGGGACTAACCGCGATATCCAATGAGCAGTTCTTC.

V gene TRBV30 combines with J gene TRBJ2-7, with 15 bases matching TRBD2. The CDR3 runs 20 residues. Germline CDR1 is GTSNPN and CDR2 is SVGIG (reference sequence). With V trimmed by 5 bases and J by 3 bases, 20 bases remained unmatched. The CDR3 reads CAWGTGTYGTSGRKGYEQYF. CDR3 DNA: TGTGCCTGGGGGACAGGGACCTACGGGACTAGCGGGAGGAAGGGCTACGAGCAGTACTTC.

V usage is TRBV11-2 and J usage is TRBJ1-6; tentatively, D is TRBD1 (6 bases). Germline CDR1 and CDR2: SGHAT and FQNNGV. The CDR3 sequence is 15 residues long. The ends were cut back, 0 bases at V and 9 bases at J, with 12 bases in the middle. DNA of the CDR3: TGTGCCAGCAGCTTAGATCCAGGGGTTCGTTCACCCCTCCACTTT. This codes for CASSLDPGVRSPLHF.

This chain connects TRBV4-1 to TRBJ2-1; 9 nucleotides line up with TRBD2. Unmatched junction bases numbered 1, after V lost 3 bases and J lost 13 bases. The CDR3 has 11 amino acids. Germline V gives CDR1 MGHRA, CDR2 YSYEKL. Here the CDR3 reads CASSHSGGQFF. The CDR3 DNA sequence: TGCGCCAGCAGCCATAGCGGGGGACAGTTCTTC.

The chain joins TRBV11-3 to TRBJ2-7; tentatively, D is TRBD1 (6 bases). V was trimmed by 6 bases and J by 3 bases, leaving 15 bases between them. There are 14 residues in the CDR3. Germline CDR1 reads SGHNT; CDR2 reads YENEEA. The CDR3 loop reads CASSLEGEIYEQYF. The CDR3 coding sequence is TGTGCCAGCAGTCTAGAGGGGGAAATCTACGAGCAGTACTTC.

The CDR3 DNA sequence: TGTGCCAGCAGTCCCTCGGGGAGGGCTTCACCCCTCCACTTT. It specifies CASSPSGRASPLHF. The rearrangement uses TRBV28 and TRBJ1-6; D gene uncertain. The CDR3 length is 14 residues. Trimming stripped 5 bases from V and 9 bases from J, with 14 bases between. CDR1 MDHEN and CDR2 SYDVKM come from the germline V gene.

This chain joins TRBV4-3 and TRBJ2-4, with 9 bases fitting TRBD1. The trim removed 3 bases at V and 0 bases at J, leaving 6 bases unmatched. This CDR3 has 17 amino acids. Germline V gene lookup returns CDR1 LGHNA and CDR2 YSLEER. The CDR3 DNA follows: TGCGCCAGCAGCCAGGACAGGGGAGACCTAGCCAAAAACATTCAGTACTTC. Protein: CASSQDRGDLAKNIQYF.

This clone was seen a handful of times. J is TRBJ2-1 and V is TRBV25-1; possible D gene TRBD1, 5 bases. V lost 3 bases, J lost 2 bases, and 14 bases lay in between. This CDR3 contains 16 residues. CDR1 and CDR2 from the germline V gene are MGHDK and SYGVNS. This CDR3 reads CASSDMGRVTYNEQFF. CDR3 DNA: TGTGCCAGCAGTGATATGGGCAGGGTGACCTACAATGAGCAGTTCTTC.

The chain combines TRBV19 with TRBJ1-1; TRBD1 matches 8 bases. Germline values: CDR1 LNHDA, CDR2 SQIVND (reference sequence). V gave up 4 bases and J gave up 6 bases; unmatched junction bases: 7. This CDR3 spans 14 amino acids. CDR3 sequence reads: CASSNTGGLSEAFF. DNA of the CDR3: TGTGCCAGTAGTAACACAGGGGGATTGTCTGAAGCTTTCTTT.

The J gene is TRBJ1-1, the V gene TRBV7-2; 8 positions agree with TRBD1. The J segment lost 1 base and the V segment lost 5 bases, leaving 9 bases of the junction unmatched. CDR1 and CDR2 from the germline V gene are SGHTA and FQGNSA. The CDR3 is 16 residues long. Here the CDR3 DNA reads TGTGCCAGCAGCCCGGACAGGGCGAAGGGGAACACTGAAGCTTTCTTT. This gives the protein CASSPDRAKGNTEAFF.

The chain employs TRBV5-8 and TRBJ2-7; D might be TRBD2 (6 bases). V gave up 3 bases and J gave up 4 bases, with 17 bases separating them. Germline V gene sequence: CDR1 SGHTS, CDR2 YDEGEE. The CDR3 has 15 amino acids. The CDR3 sequence is CASSYSPAGIYEQYF. In nucleotides, the CDR3 is TGTGCCAGCAGCTACAGTCCAGCGGGTATTTACGAGCAGTACTTC.

With regard to this clone: This CDR3 is also generated by other DNA sequences in the sample. V usage is TRBV5-1 and J usage is TRBJ2-5, with 11 bases aligning to TRBD2. CDR1 and CDR2 from the germline V gene are SGHRS and YFSETQ. The CDR3 contains 15 residues. V lost 2 bases, J lost 1 base, and 1 base stayed unmatched. The CDR3 DNA reads as TGCGCCAGCAGCTTCGGGACTAGCGGCCAAGAGACCCAGTACTTC. Translating it yields CASSFGTSGQETQYF. The full variable domain, in which reference TRBV5-1 and TRBJ2-5 provide the parts outside the CDR3, is KAGVTQTPRYLIKTRGQQVTLSCSPISGHRSVSWYQQTPGQGLQFLFEYFSETQRNKGNFPGRFSGRQFSNSRSEMNVSTLELGDSALYLCASSFGTSGQETQYFGPGTRLLVL.